This T cell receptor (beta chain) was sequenced during a study of response to subunit inactivated influenza vaccine. Broader study findings: The authors proposed limited new T cell recruitment per seasonal influenza vaccination.

TCRdb re-derived calls from the RT-PCR reads in MiXCR, one entry per CDR3 protein. The repertoire holds around 570,000 distinct CDR3 sequences, with approximately 7.1% as singletons. Trimming shortened V by 5 bases and J by 2 bases, and 9 bases separated the two germline ends. This CDR3 has 13 residues. This clonotype has a count of ten or more. Its target is unknown. The chain links TRBV12-3 or TRBV12-4 to TRBJ2-5, with D uncertain. This TCR came from a man between 45 and 75 years old who received an inactivated influenza vaccine. The starting material was PBMCs from blood, obtained less than 30 months after vaccination. CDR3 bases: TGTGCCAGCAGTCTCGGAGAACAAGAGACCCAGTACTTC. Translated, it gives CASSLGEQETQYF.